The clone carrying this T cell receptor beta chain appeared many times. The data were taken from a study of metastatic and nonmetastatic thyroid tumors. MiXCR reprocessed the PCR reads for TCRdb. The sample consists of roughly 28,000 clones, around a sixth of them appearing once. All patients reached thyroid surgery having received no treatment beforehand. CDR1 and CDR2 from the germline V gene are LNHDA and SQIVND (reference sequence). V was trimmed by 3 bases and J by 6 bases, leaving 15 bases between them. The CDR3 has 15 residues. The source material was blood. This chain uses TRBV19 with TRBJ1-5; D is unresolved. The TCR was taken from a female donor with papillary thyroid cancer or a benign thyroid nodule (not recorded which). Some clones in this sample may be carry-over from other donors' samples. The CDR3: CASSMATTFGQPQHF. The CDR3 DNA reads TGTGCCAGTAGTATGGCGACGACTTTTGGTCAGCCCCAGCATTTT. Based on the CDR3 plus reference TRBV19 and TRBJ1-5, the full variable domain is DGGITQSPKYLFRKEGQNVTLSCEQNLNHDAMYWYRQDPGQGLRLIYYSQIVNDFQKGDIAEGYSVSREKKESFPLTVTSAQKNPTAFYLCASSMATTFGQPQHFGDGTRLSIL.